The entry below describes one T cell receptor beta chain. Its target is not known. The data are from a study of graft-versus-host responses after intestinal transplantation. General observations from the study: GvH clones detected in recipient marrow included some appearing first in ileum or blood.

Using immunoSEQ multiplex PCR, the repertoire was profiled, and TCRdb retains in-frame clones only, with some absent. The table lists about 39,000 clones, 85% to 95% of them singletons, with around a fifth in the top ten. From germline, CDR1 is MNHEY and CDR2 SMNVEV (reference sequence). There are 13 residues in the CDR3. V was shortened by 0 bases and J by 7 bases, with 10 bases between the two germline ends. The starting material was unstimulated CD8+ T cells sorted from spleen or lymph node cells, obtained before transplant. The TCR comes from a human donor who was the organ donor for an intestinal transplant. The V gene is TRBV27, the J gene TRBJ2-7; possibly TRBD2 for D (6 bases). The chain's CDR3 is CASSLSSSVEQYF. CDR3 sequence (DNA): TGTGCCAGCAGTTTATCGTCTAGCGTGGAGCAGTACTTC.